This section outlines one T cell receptor beta chain sequence together with its context. The antigen is undetermined. Attached unique molecular identifiers marked individual cDNA molecules. TCRdb independently ran MiXCR on the 5' RACE reads; one entry per CDR3 protein. The sample carries approximately 42,000 distinct CDR3 sequences, around 5.7% recorded once. This entry comes from a study of early T cells in non-severe SARS-CoV-2 infection. Whole-study context: The authors sequenced bulk RNA from unsorted whole blood, leaving chains unpaired. Overall study findings and caveats: Matching results from VDJdb favored anti-spike CD8 responses, leaving private and CD4 specificities undetected.

This CDR3 comprises 14 residues. The V segment lost 5 bases and the J segment 8 bases; nucleotides outside the gene matches: 10. In germline, CDR1 is WSHSY, CDR2 SAAADI. Source material: whole blood. V usage is TRBV10-2 and J usage is TRBJ1-2; TRBD1 matches 8 bases. The receptor comes from an adult who was a healthcare worker with PCR-confirmed SARS-CoV-2 infection or an uninfected control (not recorded which). Here the CDR3 DNA reads TGCGCCAGCAGTCCGACAGGGGCTAACACCGGCTACACCTTC. Amino acid sequence: CASSPTGANTGYTF.